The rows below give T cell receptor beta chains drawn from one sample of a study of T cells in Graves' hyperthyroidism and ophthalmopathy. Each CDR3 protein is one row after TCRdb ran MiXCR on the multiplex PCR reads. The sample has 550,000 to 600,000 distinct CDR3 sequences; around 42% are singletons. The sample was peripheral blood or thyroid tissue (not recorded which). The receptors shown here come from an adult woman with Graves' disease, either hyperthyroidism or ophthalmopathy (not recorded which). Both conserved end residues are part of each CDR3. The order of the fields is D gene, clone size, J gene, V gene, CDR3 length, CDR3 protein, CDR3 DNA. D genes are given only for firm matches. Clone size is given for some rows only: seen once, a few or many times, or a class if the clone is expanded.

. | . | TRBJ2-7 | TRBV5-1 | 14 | CASSLASPSYEQYF | TGCGCCAGCAGCTTGGCATCACCATCCTACGAGCAGTACTTC
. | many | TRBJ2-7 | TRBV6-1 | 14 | CASSAEFDSYEQYF | TGTGCCAGCAGTGCTGAGTTCGACTCCTACGAGCAGTACTTC
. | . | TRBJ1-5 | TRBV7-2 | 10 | CASSLQIQHF | TGTGCCAGCAGCTTACAGATCCAGCATTTT
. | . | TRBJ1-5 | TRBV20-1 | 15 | CSASRQQGGGQPQHF | TGCAGTGCTAGCCGACAACAGGGTGGGGGTCAGCCCCAGCATTTT
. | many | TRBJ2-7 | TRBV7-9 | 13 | CASSLDQGSGTYF | TGTGCCAGCAGCTTAGATCAGGGGTCGGGAACGTACTTC
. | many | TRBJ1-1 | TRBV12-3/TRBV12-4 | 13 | CASSWGVNTEAFF | TGTGCCAGCAGTTGGGGAGTGAACACTGAAGCTTTCTTT
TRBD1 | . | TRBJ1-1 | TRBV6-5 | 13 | CASSATGGLEAFF | TGTGCCAGCAGTGCAACAGGGGGGCTAGAGGCTTTCTTT
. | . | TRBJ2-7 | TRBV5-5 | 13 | CASSNPVAYEQYF | TGTGCCAGCAGCAATCCCGTGGCCTACGAGCAGTACTTC
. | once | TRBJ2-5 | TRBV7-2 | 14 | CASSPRTDTETQYF | TGTGCCAGCAGCCCCCGGACAGACACGGAGACCCAGTACTTC
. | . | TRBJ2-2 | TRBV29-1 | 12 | CSGGRGTGELFF | TGCAGCGGGGGAAGGGGGACCGGGGAGCTGTTTTTT
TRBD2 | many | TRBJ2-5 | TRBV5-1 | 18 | CASSMSGTSGSGQETQYF | TGCGCCAGCAGCATGTCCGGGACTAGCGGGAGTGGCCAAGAGACCCAGTACTTC
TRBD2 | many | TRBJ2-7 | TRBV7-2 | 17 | CASSLAPTGTSGNEQYF | TGTGCCAGCAGCTTAGCGCCGACCGGGACTAGCGGGAACGAGCAGTACTTC
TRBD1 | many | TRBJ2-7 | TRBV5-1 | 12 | CASRLDRNEQYF | TGCGCCAGCAGATTGGACAGGAACGAGCAGTACTTC
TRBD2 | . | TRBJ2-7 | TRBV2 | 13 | CASKTSGRYEQYF | TGTGCCAGCAAGACTAGCGGGAGATACGAGCAGTACTTC
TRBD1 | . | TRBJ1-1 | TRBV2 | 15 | CASSVEQGRHTEAFF | TGTGCCAGCAGTGTCGAACAGGGGAGGCACACTGAAGCTTTCTTT
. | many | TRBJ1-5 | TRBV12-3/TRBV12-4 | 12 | CASSSSEPPQHF | TGTGCCAGCAGTTCGTCGGAACCACCACAGCATTTT
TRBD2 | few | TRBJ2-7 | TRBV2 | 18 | CASSGSGTSGTRAGEQYF | TGTGCCAGCAGTGGTTCCGGGACTAGCGGGACCCGGGCGGGGGAGCAGTACTTC
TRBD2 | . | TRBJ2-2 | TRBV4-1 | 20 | CASRSGALAGEGRNTRELFF | TGCGCCAGCAGGTCCGGTGCACTAGCGGGAGAGGGTCGGAACACCAGGGAGCTGTTTTTT
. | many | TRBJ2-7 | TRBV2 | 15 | CASSEGTRGGYEQYF | TGTGCCAGCAGTGAAGGAACCAGGGGCGGCTACGAGCAGTACTTC
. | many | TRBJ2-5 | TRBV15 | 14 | CATSRSGTLGTQYF | TGTGCCACCAGCAGATCCGGGACACTCGGGACCCAGTACTTC
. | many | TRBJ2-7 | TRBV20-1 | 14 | CSANPGGRGYEQYF | TGCAGTGCTAACCCTGGGGGGCGAGGGTACGAGCAGTACTTC
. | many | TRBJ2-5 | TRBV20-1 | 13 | CSASGRGQETQYF | TGCAGTGCTAGCGGGAGAGGGCAAGAGACCCAGTACTTC
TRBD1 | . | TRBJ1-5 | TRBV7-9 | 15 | CASRGTGGSNQPQHF | TGTGCCAGCAGGGGGACAGGGGGGAGCAATCAGCCCCAGCATTTT
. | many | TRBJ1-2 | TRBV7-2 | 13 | CASSLSDHYGYTF | TGTGCCAGCAGCCTCAGCGACCACTATGGCTACACCTTC
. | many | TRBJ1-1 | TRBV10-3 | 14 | CAIGGGVANTEAFF | TGTGCCATCGGGGGGGGCGTAGCGAACACTGAAGCTTTCTTT
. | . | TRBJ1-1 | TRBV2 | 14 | CASSESGLPNEAFF | TGTGCCAGCAGTGAAAGTGGGCTACCTAATGAAGCTTTCTTT
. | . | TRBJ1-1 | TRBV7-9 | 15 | CASSSPGRGGTEAFF | TGTGCCAGCAGCTCACCGGGACGGGGAGGCACTGAAGCTTTCTTT
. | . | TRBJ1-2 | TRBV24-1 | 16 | CATSGQAGAANYGYTF | TGTGCCACCAGTGGCCAAGCCGGGGCGGCGAACTATGGCTACACCTTC
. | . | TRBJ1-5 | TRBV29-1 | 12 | CSVGGALGPQHF | TGCAGCGTTGGTGGTGCACTGGGGCCCCAGCATTTT
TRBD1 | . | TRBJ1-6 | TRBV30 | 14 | CAWSHGTENSPPHF | TGTGCCTGGAGTCACGGGACAGAAAATTCACCCCCCCACTTT
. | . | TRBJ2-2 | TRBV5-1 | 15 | CASTFGTRNTGELFF | TGCGCCAGCACTTTCGGGACACGGAACACCGGGGAGCTGTTTTTT
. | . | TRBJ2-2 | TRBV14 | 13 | CASSQRIRGELFF | TGTGCCAGCAGCCAAAGAATCCGCGGGGAGCTGTTTTTT
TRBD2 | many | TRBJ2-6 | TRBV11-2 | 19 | CASSYGLAGGHGGANVLTF | TGTGCCAGCAGCTACGGACTAGCGGGAGGGCATGGTGGGGCCAACGTCCTGACTTTC
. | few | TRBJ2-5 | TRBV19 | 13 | CASHVYGQETQYF | TGTGCCTCCCACGTTTATGGGCAAGAGACCCAGTACTTC
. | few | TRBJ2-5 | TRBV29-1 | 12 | CSDLGDSRTQYF | TGCAGCGACCTTGGCGACAGCCGAACCCAGTACTTC
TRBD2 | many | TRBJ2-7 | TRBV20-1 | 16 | CSAREPSSGFSYEQYF | TGCAGTGCTAGAGAGCCTTCTAGCGGGTTCTCCTACGAGCAGTACTTC
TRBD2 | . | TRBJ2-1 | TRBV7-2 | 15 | CASSIPGLAGNEQFF | TGTGCCAGCAGCATACCGGGACTAGCGGGAAATGAGCAGTTCTTC
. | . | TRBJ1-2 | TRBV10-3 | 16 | CAITAGPAGTGYGYTF | TGTGCCATCACTGCGGGGCCGGCCGGGACCGGTTATGGCTACACCTTC
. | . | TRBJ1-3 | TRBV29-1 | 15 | CSVVRDTHSGNTIYF | TGCAGCGTTGTCCGGGACACCCACTCTGGAAACACCATATATTTT
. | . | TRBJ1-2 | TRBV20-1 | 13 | CSAISGLNYGYTF | TGCAGTGCTATTTCGGGACTAAACTATGGCTACACCTTC
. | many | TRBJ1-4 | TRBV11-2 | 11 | CASSTAVKLFF | TGTGCCAGCAGCACGGCGGTAAAACTGTTTTTT
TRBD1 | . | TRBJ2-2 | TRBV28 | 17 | CASCRRGPAGQSGELFF | TGTGCCAGCTGCCGCAGGGGGCCGGCGGGGCAATCCGGGGAGCTGTTTTTT